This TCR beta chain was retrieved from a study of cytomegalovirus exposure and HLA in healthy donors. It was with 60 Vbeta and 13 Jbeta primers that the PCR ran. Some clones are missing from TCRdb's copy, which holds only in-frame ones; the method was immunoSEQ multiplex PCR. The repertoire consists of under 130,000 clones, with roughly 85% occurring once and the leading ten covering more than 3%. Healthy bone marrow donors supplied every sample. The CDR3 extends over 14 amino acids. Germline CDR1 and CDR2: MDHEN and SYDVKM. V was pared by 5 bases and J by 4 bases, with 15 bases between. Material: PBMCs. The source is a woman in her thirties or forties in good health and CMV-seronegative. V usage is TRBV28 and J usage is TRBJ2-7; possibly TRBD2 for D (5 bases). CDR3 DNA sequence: TGTGCCAGCAGTACCGGCGGGCGGTGGTACGAGCAGTACTTC. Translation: CASSTGGRWYEQYF. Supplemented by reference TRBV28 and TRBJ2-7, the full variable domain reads DVKVTQSSRYLVKRTGEKVFLECVQDMDHENMFWYRQDPGLGLRLIYFSYDVKMKEKGDIPEGYSVSREKKERFSLILESASTNQTSMYLCASSTGGRWYEQYFGPGTRLTVT.